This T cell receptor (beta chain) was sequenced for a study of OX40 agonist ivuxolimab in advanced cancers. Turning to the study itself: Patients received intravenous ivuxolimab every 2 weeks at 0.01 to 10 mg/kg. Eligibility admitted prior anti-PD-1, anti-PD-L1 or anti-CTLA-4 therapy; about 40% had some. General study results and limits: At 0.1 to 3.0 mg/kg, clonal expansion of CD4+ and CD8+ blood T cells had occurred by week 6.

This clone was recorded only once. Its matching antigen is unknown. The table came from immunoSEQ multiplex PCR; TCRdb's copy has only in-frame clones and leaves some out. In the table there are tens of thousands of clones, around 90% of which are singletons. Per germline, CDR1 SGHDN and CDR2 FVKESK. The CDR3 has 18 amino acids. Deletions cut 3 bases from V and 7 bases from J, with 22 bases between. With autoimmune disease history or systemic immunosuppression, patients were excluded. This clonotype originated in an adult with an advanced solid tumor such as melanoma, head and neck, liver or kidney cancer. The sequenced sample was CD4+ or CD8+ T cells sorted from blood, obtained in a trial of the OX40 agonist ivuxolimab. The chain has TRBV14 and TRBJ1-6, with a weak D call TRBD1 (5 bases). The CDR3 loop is CASSHRGTGGISNSPLHF. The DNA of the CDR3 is TGTGCCAGCAGCCATCGAGGAACGGGGGGGATTTCCAATTCACCCCTCCACTTT. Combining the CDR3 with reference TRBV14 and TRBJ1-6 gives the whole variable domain EAGVTQFPSHSVIEKGQTVTLRCDPISGHDNLYWYRRVMGKEIKFLLHFVKESKQDESGMPNNRFLAERTGGTYSTLKVQPAELEDSGVYFCASSHRGTGGISNSPLHFGNGTRLTVT.